The 28 T cell receptor beta chains given below trace back to one sample, sequenced in a study of early T cells in non-severe SARS-CoV-2 infection. TCRdb independently ran MiXCR on the 5' RACE reads; one entry per CDR3 protein. The data show about 80,000 distinct CDR3 sequences, less than 15% seen once. This specimen was whole blood, taken at baseline. Receptors were obtained from an adult who was a healthcare worker with PCR-confirmed SARS-CoV-2 infection or an uninfected control (not recorded which). The donor label of this sample is uncertain.

This clonotype was seen at least ten times. V and J are TRBV30 and TRBJ2-3; TRBD1 might be the D (5 bases). With 0 bases removed from V and 7 bases from J, the gap between germline ends came to 8 bases. Germline values: CDR1 GTSNPN, CDR2 SVGIG (reference sequence). The CDR3 has 12 amino acids. The DNA for the CDR3 is TGTGCCTGGAGTGTATCAGGGAATACGCAGTATTTT. Translation gives CAWSVSGNTQYF.

This clonotype was observed a few times. V and J are TRBV2 and TRBJ2-4, with TRBD2 as a possible D gene (5 bases). V lost 3 bases and J lost 6, with 18 bases in between. The CDR3 is 16 residues long. The V gene's germline CDR1 is SNHLY and CDR2 FYNNEI. CDR3 region: CASSDTSGVTGNIQYF. The CDR3 region has the DNA TGTGCCAGCAGTGATACTAGTGGCGTTACGGGAAACATTCAGTACTTC.

The chain carries TRBV7-6 and TRBJ2-3, with D perhaps TRBD1 or TRBD2 (6 bases each). V shed 5 bases and J shed 1 base, with 13 bases lying between them. The CDR3 consists of 15 residues. CDR1 SGHVS and CDR2 FNYEAQ come from the germline V gene. In DNA, the CDR3 is TGTGCCAGCAGCCCGAGTCGGGGGCGCACAGATACGCAGTATTTT. Protein product: CASSPSRGRTDTQYF.

This chain connects TRBV18 to TRBJ1-1, with D unclear. The CDR3 totals 15 residues. Germline CDR1 reads KGHSH; CDR2 reads LQKENI. V lost 3 bases and J lost 0, with 11 bases in between. CDR3 DNA: TGTGCCAGCTCACCCGAGGGCAGCCTGAACACTGAAGCTTTCTTT. Its protein product is CASSPEGSLNTEAFF.

The chain joins TRBV5-1 to TRBJ1-1; the D is unclear. This CDR3 is built from 11 residues. V dropped 3 bases and J dropped 1 base, with 1 base sitting between them. Germline lookup yields CDR1 SGHRS and CDR2 YFSETQ. CDR3: CASSSNTEAFF. CDR3 coding DNA: TGCGCCAGCAGCTCGAACACTGAAGCTTTCTTT.

The rearrangement links TRBV18 to TRBJ2-5; D is undetermined. The CDR3 covers 13 residues. In germline, CDR1 is KGHSH, CDR2 LQKENI. The ends were cut back, 0 bases at V and 5 bases at J, with 7 bases in the middle. CDR3: CASSPPSAETQYF. In DNA, the CDR3 is TGTGCCAGCTCACCACCGTCGGCGGAGACCCAGTACTTC.

This clonotype was picked up many times. The chain carries TRBV7-2 and TRBJ2-7; 10 bases are shared with TRBD2. With 10 bases clipped from V and 2 bases from J, the junction kept 5 bases outside the gene matches. CDR1 and CDR2 (germline): SGHTA, FQGNSA. CDR3 size: 13 residues. The CDR3 nucleotides read TGTGCCACAGGGACTAGCGCGACCTACGAGCAGTACTTC. Translating gives CATGTSATYEQYF.

This clonotype has ten or more counts. The chain uses TRBV5-1 and TRBJ1-3, with D tentatively TRBD1 (5 bases). Trimming pared 0 bases from V and 2 bases from J, leaving 12 bases between. The CDR3 runs 16 residues. Germline-derived CDR1 and CDR2 are SGHRS and YFSETQ. The CDR3 region is CASSLGGTQPGNTIYF. For the CDR3, the DNA is TGCGCCAGCAGCTTGGGTGGGACCCAGCCTGGAAACACCATATATTTT.

This clonotype was recorded a few times. The chain recombines TRBV12-3 or TRBV12-4 with TRBJ2-1; possibly TRBD1 for D (5 bases). Trimming took 6 bases from V and 8 from J, leaving 20 bases between them. The CDR3 covers 15 residues. The CDR3 DNA follows: TGTGCCAGCAGACGAAGGACACTCCCCGGAGATGAGCAGTTCTTC. Its translation is CASRRRTLPGDEQFF.

The V gene is TRBV11-3, the J gene TRBJ2-3, with TRBD2 matching 13 bases. With 3 bases clipped from V and 2 bases from J, the junction kept 5 bases outside the gene matches. The V gene's germline CDR1 is SGHNT and CDR2 YENEEA. This CDR3 has 17 residues. CDR3 nucleotide sequence: TGTGCCAGCAGCTTCAAGGGACTAGCGGGATTCACAGATACGCAGTATTTT. Residues: CASSFKGLAGFTDTQYF.

The chain links TRBV7-2 to TRBJ1-6, with 8 bases fitting TRBD1. This CDR3 has 13 residues. The germline gives CDR1 SGHTA, CDR2 FQGNSA. Germline trimming cut 5 bases from V and 7 bases from J; bases unmatched to any gene: 1. The CDR3 protein is CASSGQGNSPLHF. Written as DNA, the CDR3 is TGTGCCAGCAGCGGACAGGGAAATTCACCCCTCCACTTT.

This clonotype was seen many times. The chain carries TRBV7-9 and TRBJ2-3; 12 positions match TRBD2. The CDR3 length is 15 residues. Per germline, CDR1 SEHNR and CDR2 FQNEAQ (reference sequence). The ends lost 1 base at V and 6 bases at J; junction bases unmatched: 2. The CDR3 loop reads CASSLGTSGADTQYF. CDR3 coding DNA: TGTGCCAGCAGCTTAGGGACTAGCGGGGCGGATACGCAGTATTTT.

A few counts support this clonotype. This sequence joins TRBV10-1 and TRBJ2-5; TRBD2 is a possible D gene (7 bases). The germline V gene has CDR1 WNHNN and CDR2 SYGVQD (reference sequence). Trimming pared 2 bases from V and 3 bases from J, leaving 16 bases between. The CDR3 length is 16 residues. The CDR3: CASSEGGGRPKETQYF. Here the CDR3 DNA reads TGCGCCAGCAGTGAGGGCGGGGGCAGGCCTAAAGAGACCCAGTACTTC.

This chain joins TRBV6-1 and TRBJ1-4; D is unclear. CDR1 MNHNS and CDR2 SASEGT come from the germline V gene. The CDR3 runs to 14 residues. Trimming took off 2 bases at V and 6 bases at J, with 10 bases between the two ends. CDR3 amino acids: CASSENTSDEKLFF. The CDR3 bases are TGTGCCAGCAGTGAAAATACTTCAGATGAAAAACTGTTTTTT.

Many counts were recorded for this clonotype. The J gene is TRBJ1-1, the V gene TRBV29-1; D uncertain. This CDR3 comprises 13 residues. In germline, CDR1 is SQVTM, CDR2 ANQGSEA. The V gene lost 4 bases and the J gene lost 6 bases, with 15 bases spanning the gap. This chain's CDR3 is CSVGRILSPEAFF. In DNA, the CDR3 is TGCAGCGTTGGTCGCATTCTTAGTCCTGAAGCTTTCTTT.

This clonotype was counted between two and nine times. The rearrangement joins TRBV18 to TRBJ1-1, with 7 bases matching TRBD1. The trim removed 2 bases at V and 3 bases at J, leaving 6 bases unmatched. In germline, CDR1 is KGHSH, CDR2 LQKENI. The CDR3 is made up of 15 amino acids. In DNA form, the CDR3 reads TGTGCCAGCTCACCAGGAGTCAGGGGGTACACTGAAGCTTTCTTT. This translates into CASSPGVRGYTEAFF.

V usage is TRBV2 and J usage is TRBJ2-7; D is unresolved. The CDR3 loop spans 10 amino acids. Per the germline V gene, CDR1 is SNHLY and CDR2 is FYNNEI. The V and J ends lost 7 bases and 6 bases respectively, with 7 bases between them. CDR3 residues: CASNLGEQYF. The CDR3 DNA is TGTGCCAGCAATCTTGGCGAGCAGTACTTC. Complete variable domain (other parts from reference TRBV2 and TRBJ2-7): EPEVTQTPSHQVTQMGQEVILRCVPISNHLYFYWYRQILGQKVEFLVSFYNNEISEKSEIFDDQFSVERPDGSNFTLKIRSTKLEDSAMYFCASNLGEQYFGPGTRLTVT.

This chain links TRBV4-1 with TRBJ1-2; 7 nucleotides line up with TRBD1. This CDR3 region has 17 residues. Looked up from germline, CDR1 is MGHRA and CDR2 is YSYEKL. The V segment lost 1 base and the J segment 3 bases; nucleotides outside the gene matches: 11. The CDR3 spells CASSQAPRGDRDYGYTF. CDR3 coding DNA: TGCGCCAGCAGCCAAGCTCCCAGGGGGGACCGCGACTATGGCTACACCTTC.

This chain uses TRBV5-1 with TRBJ2-5, with 9 bases fitting TRBD1. The V gene's germline CDR1 is SGHRS and CDR2 YFSETQ. V shed 4 bases and J 4 bases; nucleotides not matched to a gene: 2. This CDR3 comprises 13 residues. DNA for the CDR3: TGCGCCAGCAGCCGGGACAGGGCAGAGACCCAGTACTTC. This gives the protein CASSRDRAETQYF.

This clonotype was counted only a few times. V and J are TRBV30 and TRBJ2-2, with D perhaps TRBD2 (6 bases). The germline V gene encodes CDR1 GTSNPN and CDR2 SVGIG (reference sequence). V was cut by 5 bases and J by 2 bases, with 12 bases left in between. The length of the CDR3 is 14 residues. CDR3 in DNA: TGTGCCTGGTCAGCTAGCGTCAACACCGGGGAGCTGTTTTTT. This sequence encodes CAWSASVNTGELFF.

The V call is TRBV10-1, the J call TRBJ1-5, with a weak D call TRBD1 (6 bases). Germline V gene sequence: CDR1 WNHNN, CDR2 SYGVQD (reference sequence). The CDR3 extends over 16 amino acids. V lost 0 bases, J lost 4 bases, and 13 bases lay in between. The CDR3 reads CASSESTAQGNQPQHF. CDR3 bases: TGCGCCAGCAGTGAGTCGACGGCGCAGGGGAATCAGCCCCAGCATTTT.

This clonotype was picked up many times. The chain is built from TRBV6-1 and TRBJ1-5; TRBD1 agrees at 7 bases. Germline lookup yields CDR1 MNHNS and CDR2 SASEGT. V trimming: 2 bases; J trimming: 2 bases; junction bases outside the gene matches: 12. The CDR3 contains 18 residues. CDR3: CASSEKGNRGKGNQPQHF. In DNA, the CDR3 is TGTGCCAGCAGTGAAAAAGGGAACAGGGGTAAGGGCAATCAGCCCCAGCATTTT.

This clonotype was observed many times. The chain carries TRBV18 and TRBJ1-1; a weak D match, TRBD1 (5 bases). CDR1 is KGHSH, CDR2 LQKENI, per germline. Trimming removed 3 bases from V and 2 bases from J, with 16 bases in between. The CDR3 is 16 residues long. CDR3 coding DNA: TGTGCCAGCTCACCGATCACGGGACGCCTAAACACTGAAGCTTTCTTT. This codes for CASSPITGRLNTEAFF.

This clonotype showed up many times. The rearrangement links TRBV5-4 to TRBJ1-2, with D perhaps matching TRBD1 (5 bases). From germline, CDR1 is SGHNT and CDR2 YYREEE (reference sequence). V was trimmed by 1 base and J by 0 bases, leaving 10 bases between them. The CDR3 has 15 amino acids. CDR3 sequence (DNA): TGTGCCAGCAGCTTGCACGGGGGAGCTAACTATGGCTACACCTTC. Its protein is CASSLHGGANYGYTF.

The count of this clonotype is one. The V call is TRBV4-3, the J call TRBJ1-5; D unclear. V was clipped by 0 bases and J by 5 bases, with 5 bases between them. The CDR3 length is 13 residues. The V gene's germline CDR1 is LGHNA and CDR2 YSLEER. CDR3 sequence (DNA): TGCGCCAGCAGCCAAGATTGGGATCAGCCCCAGCATTTT. It codes for CASSQDWDQPQHF.

Only a few counts were recorded for this clonotype. The chain carries TRBV24-1 and TRBJ2-2; 7 positions agree with TRBD1. The CDR3 has 17 residues. Per germline, CDR1 KGHDR and CDR2 SFDVKD. After removal of 4 bases from V and 1 base from J, the junction contained 8 bases not matched to a gene. The CDR3 region has the DNA TGTGCCACCAGTGACCCCGACAGGGCGCAGAACACCGGGGAGCTGTTTTTT. It is translated as CATSDPDRAQNTGELFF.

This clonotype was seen a handful of times. CDR3 nucleotides: TGTGCCAGCAGTTGGGGCTACACTGAAGCTTTCTTT. It codes for CASSWGYTEAFF. J is TRBJ1-1 and V is TRBV6-2 or TRBV6-3; the D gene is possibly TRBD1 (5 bases). Trimming took off 4 bases at V and 3 bases at J, with 6 bases between the two ends. Germline V gene data show CDR1 as MNHEY and CDR2 as SVGEGT. The CDR3 is 12 amino acids.

This clonotype appeared many times. The chain combines TRBV11-2 with TRBJ2-3; TRBD1 matches 7 bases. This CDR3 is 13 amino acids long. After removal of 5 bases from V and 6 bases from J, the junction contained 5 bases not matched to a gene. Looked up from germline, CDR1 is SGHAT and CDR2 is FQNNGV. The CDR3 reads CASSPQGVDTQYF. In DNA form, the CDR3 reads TGTGCCAGCAGCCCCCAGGGGGTGGATACGCAGTATTTT.